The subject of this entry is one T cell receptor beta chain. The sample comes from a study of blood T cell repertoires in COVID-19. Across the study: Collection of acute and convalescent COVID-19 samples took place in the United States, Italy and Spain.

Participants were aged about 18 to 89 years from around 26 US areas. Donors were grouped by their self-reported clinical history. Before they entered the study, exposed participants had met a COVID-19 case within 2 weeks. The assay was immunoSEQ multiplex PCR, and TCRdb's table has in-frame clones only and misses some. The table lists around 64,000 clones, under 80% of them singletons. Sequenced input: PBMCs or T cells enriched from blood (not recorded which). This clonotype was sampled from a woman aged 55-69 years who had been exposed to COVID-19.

The CDR3 nucleotides read TGTGCCAGCGGAGGAAACACTGAAGCTTTCTTT. Translating gives CASGGNTEAFF. The chain links TRBV27 to TRBJ1-1, with no clear D. Trimming left V 8 bases short and J 2 bases short, with 6 bases between. CDR3 length: 11 amino acids. The V gene's germline CDR1 is MNHEY and CDR2 SMNVEV (reference sequence).